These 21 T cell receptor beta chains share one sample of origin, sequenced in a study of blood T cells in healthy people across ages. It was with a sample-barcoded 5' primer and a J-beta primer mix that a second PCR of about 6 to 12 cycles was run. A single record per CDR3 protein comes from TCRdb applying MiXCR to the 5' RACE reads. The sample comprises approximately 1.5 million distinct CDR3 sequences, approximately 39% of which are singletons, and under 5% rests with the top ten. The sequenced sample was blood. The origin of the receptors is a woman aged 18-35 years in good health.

This CDR3 reads CASSSQGALTDTQYF. The CDR3 DNA follows: TGTGCCAGCAGCTCACAGGGGGCCCTCACAGATACGCAGTATTTT. The chain couples TRBV7-9 to TRBJ2-3; 9 nucleotides match TRBD1. The CDR3 consists of 15 residues. Trimming took 4 bases from V and 2 from J; bases not matched to a gene: 4. CDR1 and CDR2 (germline): SEHNR, FQNEAQ (reference sequence).

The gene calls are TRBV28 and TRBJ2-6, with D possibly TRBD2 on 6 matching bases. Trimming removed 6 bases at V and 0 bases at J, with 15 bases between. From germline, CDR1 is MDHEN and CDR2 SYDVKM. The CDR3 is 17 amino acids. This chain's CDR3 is CASRMGGSYSGANVLTF. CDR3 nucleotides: TGTGCCAGCAGGATGGGGGGATCTTACTCTGGGGCCAACGTCCTGACTTTC.

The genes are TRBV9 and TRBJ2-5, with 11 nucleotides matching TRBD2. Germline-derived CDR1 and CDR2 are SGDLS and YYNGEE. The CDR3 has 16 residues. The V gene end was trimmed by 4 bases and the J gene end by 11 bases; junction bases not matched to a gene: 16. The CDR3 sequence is CASSSRWLAGGNEQYF. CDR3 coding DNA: TGTGCCAGCAGCTCCCGTTGGCTAGCGGGGGGAAATGAGCAGTACTTC.

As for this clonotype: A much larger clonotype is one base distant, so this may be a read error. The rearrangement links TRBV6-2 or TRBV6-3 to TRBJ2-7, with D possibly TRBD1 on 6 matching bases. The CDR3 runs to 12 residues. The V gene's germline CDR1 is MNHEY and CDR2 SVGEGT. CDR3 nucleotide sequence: TGTGCCAGCAGCGGGACATCCTACGAGCGGTACTTC. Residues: CASSGTSYERYF.

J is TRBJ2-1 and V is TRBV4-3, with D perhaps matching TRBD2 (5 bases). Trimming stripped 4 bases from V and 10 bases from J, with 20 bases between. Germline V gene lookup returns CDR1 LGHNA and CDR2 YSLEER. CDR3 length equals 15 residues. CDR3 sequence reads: CASSPAYSRGYEQFF. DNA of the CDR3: TGCGCCAGCAGCCCTGCGTACTCCCGCGGGTACGAGCAGTTCTTC.

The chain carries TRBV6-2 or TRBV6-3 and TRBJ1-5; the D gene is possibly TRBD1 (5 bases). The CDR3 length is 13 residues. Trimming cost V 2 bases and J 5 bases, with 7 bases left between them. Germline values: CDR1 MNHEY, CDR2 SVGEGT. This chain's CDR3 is CASSYAGYQPQHF. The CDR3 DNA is TGTGCCAGCAGTTACGCAGGGTATCAGCCCCAGCATTTT.

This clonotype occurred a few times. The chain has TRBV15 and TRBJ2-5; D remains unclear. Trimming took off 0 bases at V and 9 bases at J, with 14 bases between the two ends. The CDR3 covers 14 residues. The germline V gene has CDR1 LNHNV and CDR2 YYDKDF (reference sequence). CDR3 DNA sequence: TGTGCCACCAGCAGAGAGCGTCAGGTGGGGTCCCAGTACTTC. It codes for CATSRERQVGSQYF. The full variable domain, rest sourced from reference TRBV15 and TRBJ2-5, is DAMVIQNPRYQVTQFGKPVTLSCSQTLNHNVMYWYQQKSSQAPKLLFHYYDKDFNNEADTPDNFQSRRPNTSFCFLDIRSPGLGDTAMYLCATSRERQVGSQYFGPGTRLLVL.

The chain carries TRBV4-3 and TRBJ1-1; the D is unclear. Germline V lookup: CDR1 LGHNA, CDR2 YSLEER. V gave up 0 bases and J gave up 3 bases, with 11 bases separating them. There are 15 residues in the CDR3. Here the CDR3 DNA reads TGCGCCAGCAGCCAAGAAAAGGTTCGGTACACTGAAGCTTTCTTT. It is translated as CASSQEKVRYTEAFF.

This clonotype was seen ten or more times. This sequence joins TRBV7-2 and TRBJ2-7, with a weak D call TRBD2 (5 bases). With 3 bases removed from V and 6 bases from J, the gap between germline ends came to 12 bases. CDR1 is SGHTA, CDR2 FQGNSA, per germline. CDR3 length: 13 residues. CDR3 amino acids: CASSLRRAAEQYF. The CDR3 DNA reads TGTGCCAGCAGCTTGAGGCGGGCCGCCGAGCAGTACTTC.

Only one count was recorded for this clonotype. The CDR3 DNA sequence: TGCAGTGCTAGTGAGGTGGGGACTGAAGCTTTCTTT. It encodes CSASEVGTEAFF. The V gene is TRBV20-1, the J gene TRBJ1-1; no clear D gene. V was cut by 3 bases and J by 5 bases, with 10 bases left in between. CDR3 size: 12 residues. Germline CDR1 and CDR2: DFQATT and SNEGSKA (reference sequence).

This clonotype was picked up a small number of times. This chain's CDR3 is CASSPLVRQGGSDTQYF. The CDR3 region has the DNA TGTGCCAGCTCACCACTGGTCCGACAGGGAGGGTCAGATACGCAGTATTTT. The chain couples TRBV18 to TRBJ2-3; the D call may be TRBD1 or TRBD2 (7 bases each). Trimming took 1 base from V and 4 from J, leaving 18 bases between them. Germline loops: CDR1 KGHSH, CDR2 LQKENI. The CDR3 consists of 17 residues.

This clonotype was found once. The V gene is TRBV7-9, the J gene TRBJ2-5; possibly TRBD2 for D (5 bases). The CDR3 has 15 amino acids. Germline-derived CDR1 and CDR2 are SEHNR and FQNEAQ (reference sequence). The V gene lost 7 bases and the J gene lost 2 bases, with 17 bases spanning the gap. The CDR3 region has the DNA TGTGCCAGCACATTGACGGCGGGTAGGCAAGAGACCCAGTACTTC. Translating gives CASTLTAGRQETQYF.

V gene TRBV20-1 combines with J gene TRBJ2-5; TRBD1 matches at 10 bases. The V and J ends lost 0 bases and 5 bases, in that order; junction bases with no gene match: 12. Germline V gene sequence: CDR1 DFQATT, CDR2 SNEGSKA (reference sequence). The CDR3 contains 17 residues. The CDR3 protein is CSARDLRDRGPRETQYF. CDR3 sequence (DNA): TGCAGTGCTAGAGATCTTCGGGACAGGGGTCCCCGGGAGACCCAGTACTTC.

The DNA of the CDR3 is TGTGCCAGCAGGCGAGGTGGGACCCGGATAGCTTTCTTT. Its translation is CASRRGGTRIAFF. The chain recombines TRBV6-1 with TRBJ1-1; possibly TRBD1 for D (5 bases). With 6 bases removed from V and 10 bases from J, the gap between germline ends came to 18 bases. Germline V gives CDR1 MNHNS, CDR2 SASEGT. The CDR3 length is 13 residues.

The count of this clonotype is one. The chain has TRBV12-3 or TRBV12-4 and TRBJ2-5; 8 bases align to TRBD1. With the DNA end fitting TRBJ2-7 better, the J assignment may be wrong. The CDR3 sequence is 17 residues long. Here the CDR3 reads CASSPIDRTGPAYEQYF. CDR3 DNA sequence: TGTGCCAGCAGTCCAATCGATAGGACAGGGCCGGCCTACGAGCAGTACTTC.

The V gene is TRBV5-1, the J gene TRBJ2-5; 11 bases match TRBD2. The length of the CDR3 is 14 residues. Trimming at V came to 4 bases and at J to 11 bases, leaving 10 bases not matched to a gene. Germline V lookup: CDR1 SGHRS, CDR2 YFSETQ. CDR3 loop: CASSILAGGSEQYF. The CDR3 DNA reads TGCGCCAGCAGCATCCTAGCGGGAGGCAGTGAGCAGTACTTC.

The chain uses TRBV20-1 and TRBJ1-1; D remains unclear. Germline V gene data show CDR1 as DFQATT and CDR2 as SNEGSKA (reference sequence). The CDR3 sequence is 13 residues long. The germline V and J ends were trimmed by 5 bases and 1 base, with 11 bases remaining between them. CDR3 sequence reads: CSALEWGNTEAFF. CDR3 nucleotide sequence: TGCAGTGCTTTAGAGTGGGGGAACACTGAAGCTTTCTTT.

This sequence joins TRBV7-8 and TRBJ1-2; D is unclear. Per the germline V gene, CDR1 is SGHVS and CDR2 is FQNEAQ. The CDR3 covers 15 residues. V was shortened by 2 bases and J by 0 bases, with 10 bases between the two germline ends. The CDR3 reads CASSLRAATNYGYTF. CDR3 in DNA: TGTGCCAGCAGCTTAAGGGCAGCTACTAACTATGGCTACACCTTC.

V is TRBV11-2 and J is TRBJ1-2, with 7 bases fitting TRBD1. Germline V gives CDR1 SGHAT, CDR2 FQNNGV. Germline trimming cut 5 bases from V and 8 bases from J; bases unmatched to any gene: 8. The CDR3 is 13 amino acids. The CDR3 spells CASSDIRTGGYTF. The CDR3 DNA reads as TGTGCCAGCAGCGATATTCGGACAGGAGGCTACACCTTC.

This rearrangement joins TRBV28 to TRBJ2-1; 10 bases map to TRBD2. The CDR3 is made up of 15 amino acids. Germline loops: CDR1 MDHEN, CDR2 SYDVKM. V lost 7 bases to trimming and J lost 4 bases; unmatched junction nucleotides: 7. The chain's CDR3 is CASKLRTSGYNEQFF. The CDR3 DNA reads TGTGCCAGCAAACTTAGGACTAGCGGTTACAATGAGCAGTTCTTC.

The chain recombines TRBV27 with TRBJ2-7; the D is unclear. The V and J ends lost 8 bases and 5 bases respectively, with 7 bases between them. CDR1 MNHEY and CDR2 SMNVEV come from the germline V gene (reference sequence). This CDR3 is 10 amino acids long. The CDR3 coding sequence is TGTGCCAGCGGCATCAACGAGCAGTACTTC. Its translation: CASGINEQYF.